Described below is a single T cell receptor beta chain sequence and its context. Its antigen remains unknown. These data are taken from a study of cytomegalovirus exposure and HLA in healthy donors. This CDR3 contains 14 residues. The V gene lost 6 bases and the J gene lost 2 bases, with 14 bases spanning the gap. The germline CDR1 and CDR2 sequences are SNHLY and FYNNEI. The PCR used 60 Vbeta and 13 Jbeta primers. The table came from immunoSEQ multiplex PCR; TCRdb's copy has only in-frame clones and leaves some out. The sample holds about 140,000 clones, about three quarters seen once. Findings and caveats of the study: In an earlier analysis, productive rearrangement rates for most beta V segments clustered near 87% or 30%. Common viral pathogens (according to a later analysis) appeared linked to several of the most significant clusters. There were three CMV-associated chains whose specificity for CMV antigens was confirmed in vitro.

The sample comprised PBMCs. The source of this sequence is a man in his forties in good health and CMV-seropositive. The J gene is TRBJ2-7, the V gene TRBV2, with D possibly matching TRBD1 (5 bases). CDR3 amino acids: CASRGRLSTYEQYF. DNA of the CDR3: TGTGCCAGCAGGGGGCGGTTATCTACCTACGAGCAGTACTTC.